This T cell receptor beta chain was captured by sequencing in a study of CD8+CD57+ T cells in acquired aplastic anemia. All patients picked for sequencing had shown, by flow cytometry, an expansion of CD8+CD57+ cells. No therapy had been given to the patients at the time of blood sampling. Investigators profiled TCR beta VDJ and CDR3 from genomic DNA template. One entry per CDR3 protein, called by TCRdb with MiXCR from the reads. The table lists about 180,000 distinct CDR3 sequences, roughly 65% of them singletons. In germline, CDR1 is MNHNS, CDR2 SASEGT. The CDR3 contains 16 residues. Trimming left V 6 bases short and J 0 bases short, with 15 bases between.

The chain joins TRBV6-1 to TRBJ1-3; a weak D match, TRBD1 (5 bases). This sequence was found in a human donor with aplastic anemia. Specimen: sorted CD4+, CD8+, or CD8+CD57+ T cells (not recorded which) from PBMCs. The CDR3 region has the DNA TGTGCCAGCAGCGTGGGACGGCCTAGCTCTGGAAACACCATATATTTT. It yields the protein CASSVGRPSSGNTIYF.